These T cell receptor beta chains were read from a single sample in a study of blood T cell repertoires in COVID-19. Generated by immunoSEQ multiplex PCR, the TCRdb table keeps only in-frame clones and is missing some. The table has over 600,000 clones, around 89% seen once. Sequencing used peripheral blood. These receptors were taken from a woman aged 18-29 years with acute or convalescent COVID-19. The CDR3 runs from the conserved cysteine through the conserved F or W. Each record gives: D gene, V gene, J gene, clone size, CDR3 DNA, CDR3 protein. A D gene is named only where the DNA matches it firmly. A clone size is listed for some rows: how often the clone was seen (once, few, many), or a class if it is expanded.

TRBD1	TRBV5-4	TRBJ1-2	-	TGTGCCAGCAGCCATATACAGGGGCCCTTAGGCTACACCTTC	CASSHIQGPLGYTF
TRBD2	TRBV7-2	TRBJ2-7	-	TGTGCCAGCAGCAAGGAGCGGGGTTCCTACGAGCAGTACTTC	CASSKERGSYEQYF
TRBD1	TRBV7-3	TRBJ2-5	-	TGTGCCAGCAGCTTGTCTCACCTGGGACAGACACAAGAGACCCAGTACTTC	CASSLSHLGQTQETQYF
TRBD1	TRBV11-1	TRBJ2-1	-	TGTGCCAGCAGCTTGGACAGGGCCGTCTACAATGAGCAGTTCTTC	CASSLDRAVYNEQFF
TRBD1	TRBV12-5	TRBJ1-2	once	TGTGCTAGTGCCGGGACAGGCGTTGGCTACACCTTC	CASAGTGVGYTF
-	TRBV12-3/TRBV12-4	TRBJ1-2	-	TGTGCCAGCAGTTCAGCGAAGGGGTATGGCTACACCTTC	CASSSAKGYGYTF
-	TRBV9	TRBJ1-1	once	TGTGCCAGCAGCGTTGCAGGACAGTCGAACACTGAAGCTTTCTTT	CASSVAGQSNTEAFF
-	TRBV7-8	TRBJ1-6	-	TGTGCCAGCAGCTTAGGTTCAGGGTTTAATTCACCCCTCCACTTT	CASSLGSGFNSPLHF
TRBD1	TRBV5-6	TRBJ2-7	-	TGTGCCAGCAGCGAGGCCCTGACAGGGGCCCGCTACGAGCAGTACTTC	CASSEALTGARYEQYF
-	TRBV7-9	TRBJ1-1	-	TGTGCCAGCGGCCACAGTGGAGCTTTCTTT	CASGHSGAFF
-	TRBV11-2	TRBJ2-7	-	TGTGCCAGCAGCTTAGGTCCAGGGGAGAAATACGAGCAGTACTTC	CASSLGPGEKYEQYF
TRBD1	TRBV7-2	TRBJ1-2	-	TGTGCCAGCAGCCCCCGGGGGGGACAGGGAAGCTATGGCTACACCTTC	CASSPRGGQGSYGYTF
-	TRBV9	TRBJ1-3	-	TGTGCCAGCAGCGTAGCTGTGGGCCCTGGAAACACCATATATTTT	CASSVAVGPGNTIYF
-	TRBV28	TRBJ1-1	-	TGTGCCAGCAGTTGGGGGGGGTATACGTGGACTGAAGCTTTCTTT	CASSWGGYTWTEAFF
-	TRBV18	TRBJ1-4	once	TGTGCCAGCTCACCACCCGGCGGGGGCAACGAAAAACTGTTTTTT	CASSPPGGGNEKLFF
-	TRBV28	TRBJ1-5	-	TGTGCCAGCAGCTTTGGGCCCCACGACAGTAATCAGCCCCAGCATTTT	CASSFGPHDSNQPQHF
-	TRBV29-1	TRBJ1-2	-	TGCAGCGTCCAATGGACAGAGTCCTATGGCTACACCTTC	CSVQWTESYGYTF
-	TRBV6-5	TRBJ1-1	-	TGTGCCAGTAGGGGAGGCACTGAAGCTTTCTTT	CASRGGTEAFF
TRBD1	TRBV9	TRBJ1-1	-	TGTGCCAGCAGCACCGGACAGGGGCCCTCGAACACTGAAGCTTTCTTT	CASSTGQGPSNTEAFF
TRBD2	TRBV7-2	TRBJ2-7	-	TGTGCCAGCAGCAAACTAGCGGGGGGCTCCTACGAGCAGTACTTC	CASSKLAGGSYEQYF
TRBD1	TRBV6-5	TRBJ2-7	once	TGTGCCAGCAGTTTGGGGCAGGGGGCAGGGTACGAGCAGTACTTC	CASSLGQGAGYEQYF
-	TRBV7-2	TRBJ1-2	once	TGTGCCAGCAGCTCTAAGGCAGGGGCGAACTATGGCTACACCTTC	CASSSKAGANYGYTF
-	TRBV5-1	TRBJ2-7	-	TGCGCCAGCAGCTCGACGCGGCCTGATACCTACGAGCAGTACTTC	CASSSTRPDTYEQYF
TRBD1	TRBV6-6	TRBJ1-1	once	TGTGCCAGCGAGAGACGAGACAGGGGTAACACTGAAGCTTTCTTT	CASERRDRGNTEAFF
TRBD1	TRBV29-1	TRBJ2-3	-	TGCAGCGCACCTCCTCCGGGACAGGGCGGTTCAGATACGCAGTATTTT	CSAPPPGQGGSDTQYF
-	TRBV5-6	TRBJ1-1	-	TGTGCCAGCAGCCGAGGAGGTGTAATGAACACTGAAGCTTTCTTT	CASSRGGVMNTEAFF
TRBD2	TRBV5-1	TRBJ2-3	-	TGCGCCAGCAGCTTGGTGGGGAGGGGAAGCGATACGCAGTATTTT	CASSLVGRGSDTQYF
-	TRBV27	TRBJ2-3	-	TGTGCCAGCAGTTCGGGCCGGGGGAGGTTATATAGCACAGATACGCAGTATTTT	CASSSGRGRLYSTDTQYF
-	TRBV30	TRBJ1-2	-	TGTGCCTGGGACCTGACAGATAACTATGGCTACACCTTC	CAWDLTDNYGYTF
TRBD1	TRBV29-1	TRBJ2-7	-	TGCAGCGTTGAAGGGCCTCCCCCCGGGACAGGCGGATACGAGCAGTACTTC	CSVEGPPPGTGGYEQYF
-	TRBV9	TRBJ2-7	once	TGTGCCAGCAGCCTTGGGACCGACCGGGACACCTCCTACGAGCAGTACTTC	CASSLGTDRDTSYEQYF
-	TRBV4-1	TRBJ2-7	-	TGCGCCAGCAGCCACTCCCCTGCCAGGTCCACTTACGAGCAGTACTTC	CASSHSPARSTYEQYF
TRBD2	TRBV4-3	TRBJ2-7	-	TGCGCCAGCAGCCAAGATCGGGAGGGGCAGCAGTACTTC	CASSQDREGQQYF
-	TRBV5-1	TRBJ1-4	-	TGCGCCAGCAGCGCCGGGGCAACTAATGAAAAACTGTTTTTT	CASSAGATNEKLFF
TRBD1	TRBV12-3/TRBV12-4	TRBJ2-5	-	TGTGCCAGCAGCTTACAGGGGAAAGAGACCCAGTACTTC	CASSLQGKETQYF
-	TRBV6-5	TRBJ1-1	-	TGTGCCAGCAGTTACTCTGGGCGCACTGAAGCTTTCTTT	CASSYSGRTEAFF
-	TRBV15	TRBJ1-2	-	TGTGCCACCAGCATTCCGGAGGGCTACACCTTC	CATSIPEGYTF
-	TRBV10-3	TRBJ1-6	-	TGTGCCATCCAAGATCCGCGGATGGGGGGATCACCCCTCCACTTT	CAIQDPRMGGSPLHF
-	TRBV24-1	TRBJ2-2	-	TGTGCCACCAGTGATTCCCCTAAACTCAGGCGGGGTACCGGGGAGCTGTTTTTT	CATSDSPKLRRGTGELFF
-	TRBV7-9	TRBJ2-7	-	TGTGCCAGCAGCTCTTTTAGTGGCGGACAGTACGAGCAGTACTTC	CASSSFSGGQYEQYF
TRBD1	TRBV7-3	TRBJ2-1	once	TGTGCCAGCAGCATCCAAACAGGGGCTGAGCAGTTCTTC	CASSIQTGAEQFF
TRBD2	TRBV24-1	TRBJ2-7	-	TGTGCCACCAGTGAACTCGGACTAGCGGGGGTATACGAGCAGTACTTC	CATSELGLAGVYEQYF
TRBD1	TRBV9	TRBJ2-5	-	TGTGCCAGCAGCCCCGGACAGGGCGTTACGACCCAGTACTTC	CASSPGQGVTTQYF
-	TRBV6-5	TRBJ1-1	-	TGTGCCAGCAGTTACTCACCAAACCCCCAACAGGGCGAAGCTTTCTTT	CASSYSPNPQQGEAFF
-	TRBV11-2	TRBJ1-1	-	TGTGCCAGCAGCTTCACGAGTGGCGGCACTGAAGCTTTCTTT	CASSFTSGGTEAFF
-	TRBV7-9	TRBJ1-2	-	TGTGCCAGCAGCTTAGAAGGAGCCCTTCGCGGCTACACCTTC	CASSLEGALRGYTF
TRBD2	TRBV6-6	TRBJ2-7	once	TGTGCCAGCAGCTTCAGCGGGGGCAACTACGAGCAGTACTTC	CASSFSGGNYEQYF
-	TRBV13	TRBJ1-1	once	TGTGCCAGCAGCCCCGTGAGCAGTTTAGCCACTGAAGCTTTCTTT	CASSPVSSLATEAFF
TRBD2	TRBV30	TRBJ2-3	-	TGTGCCTGGACTTTCCCCTCGCGACTAGCGGGGTCCACAGATACGCAGTATTTT	CAWTFPSRLAGSTDTQYF
TRBD1	TRBV24-1	TRBJ1-1	few	TGTGCCACCAGAGGACAGGGGCTCACTGAAGCTTTCTTT	CATRGQGLTEAFF
TRBD1	TRBV29-1	TRBJ1-3	-	TGCAGCTCCACAGGGGGCGACTCTGGAAACACCATATATTTT	CSSTGGDSGNTIYF
-	TRBV27	TRBJ1-2	-	TGTGCCAGCAGTCCACCGGGACAAAGGGGTAGCTATGGCTACACCTTC	CASSPPGQRGSYGYTF
-	TRBV5-5	TRBJ1-1	few	TGTGCCAGCAGCCCAAGACAGGTGGAGGTCACTGAAGCTTTCTTT	CASSPRQVEVTEAFF
-	TRBV30	TRBJ1-2	once	TGTGCCTGGAGTGTATACGCGGGGGCCTATGGCTACACCTTC	CAWSVYAGAYGYTF
-	TRBV19	TRBJ1-2	-	TGTGCCAGTAGTATTCAGGGCCCCTATGGCTACACCTTC	CASSIQGPYGYTF